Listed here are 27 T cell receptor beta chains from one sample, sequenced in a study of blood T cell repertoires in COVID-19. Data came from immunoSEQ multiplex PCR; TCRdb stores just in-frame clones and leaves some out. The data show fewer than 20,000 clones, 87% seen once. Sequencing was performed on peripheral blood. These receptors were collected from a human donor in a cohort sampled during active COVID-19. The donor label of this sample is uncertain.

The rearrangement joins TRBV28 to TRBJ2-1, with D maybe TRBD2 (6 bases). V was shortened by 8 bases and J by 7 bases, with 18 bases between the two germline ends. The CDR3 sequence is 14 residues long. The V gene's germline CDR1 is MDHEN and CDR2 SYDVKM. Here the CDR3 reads CASGNAMTSNEQFF. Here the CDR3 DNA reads TGTGCCAGCGGTAATGCCATGACTAGTAATGAGCAGTTCTTC.

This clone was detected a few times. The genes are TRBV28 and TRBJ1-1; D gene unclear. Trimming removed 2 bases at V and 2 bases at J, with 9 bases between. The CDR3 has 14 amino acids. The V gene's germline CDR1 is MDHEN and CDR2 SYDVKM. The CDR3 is CASSLRQRNTEAFF. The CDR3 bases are TGTGCCAGCAGTTTACGGCAGCGAAACACTGAAGCTTTCTTT.

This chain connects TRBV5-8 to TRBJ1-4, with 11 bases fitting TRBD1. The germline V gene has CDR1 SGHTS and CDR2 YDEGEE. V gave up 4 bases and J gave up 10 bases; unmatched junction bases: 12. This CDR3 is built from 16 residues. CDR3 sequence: CASSIGQGADGVKLFF. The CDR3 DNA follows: TGTGCCAGCAGCATAGGACAGGGGGCGGATGGGGTAAAACTGTTTTTT.

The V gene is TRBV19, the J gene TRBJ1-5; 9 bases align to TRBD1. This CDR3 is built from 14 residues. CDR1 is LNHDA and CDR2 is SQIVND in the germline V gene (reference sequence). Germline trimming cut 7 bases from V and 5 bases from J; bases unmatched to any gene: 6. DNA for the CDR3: TGTGCCAGTAAGAGACAGGGGGGTCATCAGCCCCAGCATTTT. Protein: CASKRQGGHQPQHF.

CDR3 in amino acids: CASSLGEGSGNTEAFF. The CDR3 DNA follows: TGTGCCAGCAGCTTAGGGGAGGGCAGCGGGAACACTGAAGCTTTCTTT. The chain links TRBV11-1 to TRBJ1-1, with D unclear. The CDR3 sequence is 16 residues long. Germline CDR1 and CDR2: SGHAT and FQDESV (reference sequence). Trimming removed 1 base from V and 1 base from J, with 13 bases in between.

In nucleotides, the CDR3 is TGCGCCAGCAGCCAAGTCGGGAGCACCTCAGATACGCAGTATTTT. It specifies CASSQVGSTSDTQYF. The gene calls are TRBV4-1 and TRBJ2-3; tentative D call: TRBD2 (6 bases). Trimming stripped 1 base from V and 4 bases from J, with 12 bases between. Looked up from germline, CDR1 is MGHRA and CDR2 is YSYEKL. The CDR3 runs to 15 residues.

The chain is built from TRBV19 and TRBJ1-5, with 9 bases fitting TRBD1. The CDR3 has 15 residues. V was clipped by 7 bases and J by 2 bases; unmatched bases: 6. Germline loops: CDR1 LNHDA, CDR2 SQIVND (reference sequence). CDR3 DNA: TGTGCCAGTACCGGGGGACAGGGCGGCAATCAGCCCCAGCATTTT. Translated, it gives CASTGGQGGNQPQHF.

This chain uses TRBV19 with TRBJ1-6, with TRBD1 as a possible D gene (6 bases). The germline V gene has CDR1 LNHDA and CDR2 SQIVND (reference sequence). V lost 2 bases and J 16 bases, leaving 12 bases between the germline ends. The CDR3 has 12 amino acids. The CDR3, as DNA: TGTGCCAGTAGTATATACCCGGGACAACTCCACTTT. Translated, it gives CASSIYPGQLHF.

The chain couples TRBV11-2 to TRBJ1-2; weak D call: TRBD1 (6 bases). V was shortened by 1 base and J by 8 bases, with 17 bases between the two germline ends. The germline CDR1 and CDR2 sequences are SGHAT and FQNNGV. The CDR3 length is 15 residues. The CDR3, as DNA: TGTGCCAGCAGCTTAGTCGGGCGGGGGCTACGAGGCTACACCTTC. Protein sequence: CASSLVGRGLRGYTF.

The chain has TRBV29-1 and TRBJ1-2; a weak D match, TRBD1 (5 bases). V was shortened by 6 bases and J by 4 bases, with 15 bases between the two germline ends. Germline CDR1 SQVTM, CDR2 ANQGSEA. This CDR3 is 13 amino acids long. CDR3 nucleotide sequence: TGCAGCGTCTCGGACACCAGCCGCTATGGCTACACCTTC. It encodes CSVSDTSRYGYTF.

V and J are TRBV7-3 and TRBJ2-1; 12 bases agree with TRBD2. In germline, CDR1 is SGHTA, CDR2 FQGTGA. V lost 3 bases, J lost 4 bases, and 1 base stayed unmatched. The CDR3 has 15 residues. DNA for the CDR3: TGTGCCAGCAGCTTGGGACTAGCGGGTTACAATGAGCAGTTCTTC. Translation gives CASSLGLAGYNEQFF.

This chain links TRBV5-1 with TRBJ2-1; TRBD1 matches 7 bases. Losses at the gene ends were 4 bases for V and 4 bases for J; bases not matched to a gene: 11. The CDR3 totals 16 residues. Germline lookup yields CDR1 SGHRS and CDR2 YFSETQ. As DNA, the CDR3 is TGCGCCAGCAGCCTCCGGACCGGGACAGATTACAATGAGCAGTTCTTC. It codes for CASSLRTGTDYNEQFF.

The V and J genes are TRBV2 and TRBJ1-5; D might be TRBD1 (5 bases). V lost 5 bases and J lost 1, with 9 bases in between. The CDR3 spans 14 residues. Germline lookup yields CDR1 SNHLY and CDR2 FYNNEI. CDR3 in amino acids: CASSPGHSNQPQHF. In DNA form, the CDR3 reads TGTGCCAGCAGTCCAGGGCACAGCAATCAGCCCCAGCATTTT.

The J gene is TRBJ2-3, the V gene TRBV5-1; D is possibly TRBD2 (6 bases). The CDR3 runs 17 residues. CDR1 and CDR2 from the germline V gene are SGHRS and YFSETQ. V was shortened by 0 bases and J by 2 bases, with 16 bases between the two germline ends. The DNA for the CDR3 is TGCGCCAGCAGCTTGGTATTGGGGGGAGGCACCACAGATACGCAGTATTTT. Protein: CASSLVLGGGTTDTQYF.

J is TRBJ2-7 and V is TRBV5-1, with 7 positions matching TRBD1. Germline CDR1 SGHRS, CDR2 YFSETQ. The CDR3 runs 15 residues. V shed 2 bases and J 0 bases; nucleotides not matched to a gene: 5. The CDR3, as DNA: TGCGCCAGCAGCTTAGTTGCAGGGGGCTCCTACGAGCAGTACTTC. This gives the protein CASSLVAGGSYEQYF.

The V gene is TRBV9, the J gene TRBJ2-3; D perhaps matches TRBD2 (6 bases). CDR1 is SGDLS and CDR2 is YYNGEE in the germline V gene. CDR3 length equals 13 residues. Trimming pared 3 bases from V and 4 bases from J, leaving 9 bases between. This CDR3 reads CASSAEGPDTQYF. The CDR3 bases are TGTGCCAGCAGCGCGGAGGGCCCAGATACGCAGTATTTT.

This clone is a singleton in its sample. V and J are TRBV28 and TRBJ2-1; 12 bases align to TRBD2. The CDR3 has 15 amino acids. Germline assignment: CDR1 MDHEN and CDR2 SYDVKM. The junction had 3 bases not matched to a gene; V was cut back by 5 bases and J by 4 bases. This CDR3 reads CASSLAGGRYNEQFF. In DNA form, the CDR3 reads TGTGCCAGCAGTCTAGCGGGAGGGCGTTACAATGAGCAGTTCTTC. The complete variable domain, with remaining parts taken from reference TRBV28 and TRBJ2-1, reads DVKVTQSSRYLVKRTGEKVFLECVQDMDHENMFWYRQDPGLGLRLIYFSYDVKMKEKGDIPEGYSVSREKKERFSLILESASTNQTSMYLCASSLAGGRYNEQFFGPGTRLTVL.

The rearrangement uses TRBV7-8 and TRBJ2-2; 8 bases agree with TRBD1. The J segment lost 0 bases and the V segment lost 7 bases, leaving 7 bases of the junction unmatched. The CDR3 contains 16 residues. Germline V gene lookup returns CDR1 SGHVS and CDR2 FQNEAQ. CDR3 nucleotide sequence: TGTGCCAGCACCCCCCCGGGACAGGCGAACACCGGGGAGCTGTTTTTT. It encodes CASTPPGQANTGELFF.

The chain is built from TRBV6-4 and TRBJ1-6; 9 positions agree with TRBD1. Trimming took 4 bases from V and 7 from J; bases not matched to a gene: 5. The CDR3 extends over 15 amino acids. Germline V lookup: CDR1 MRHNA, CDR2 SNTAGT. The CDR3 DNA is TGTGCCAGCAGTGTGGACAGGGGTGGAAATTCACCCCTCCACTTT. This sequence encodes CASSVDRGGNSPLHF.

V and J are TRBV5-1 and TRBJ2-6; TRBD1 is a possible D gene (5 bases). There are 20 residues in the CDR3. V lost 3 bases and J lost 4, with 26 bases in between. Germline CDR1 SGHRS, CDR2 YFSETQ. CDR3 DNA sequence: TGCGCCAGCAGCTACGTGCGTGACAGCACGTATTCCTTAGGGGCCAACGTCCTGACTTTC. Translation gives CASSYVRDSTYSLGANVLTF.

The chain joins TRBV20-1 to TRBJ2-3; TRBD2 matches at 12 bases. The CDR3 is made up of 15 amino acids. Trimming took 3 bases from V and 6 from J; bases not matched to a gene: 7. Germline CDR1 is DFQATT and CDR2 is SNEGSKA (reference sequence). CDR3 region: CSASWLAGGRDTQYF. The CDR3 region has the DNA TGCAGTGCTAGTTGGCTAGCGGGGGGGAGGGATACGCAGTATTTT.

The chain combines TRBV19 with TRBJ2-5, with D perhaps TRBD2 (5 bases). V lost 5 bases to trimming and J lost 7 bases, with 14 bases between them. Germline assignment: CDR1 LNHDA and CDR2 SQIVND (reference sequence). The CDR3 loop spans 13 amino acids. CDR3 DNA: TGTGCCAGTAGTTGGGGATTCGAGGGGACCCAGTACTTC. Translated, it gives CASSWGFEGTQYF.

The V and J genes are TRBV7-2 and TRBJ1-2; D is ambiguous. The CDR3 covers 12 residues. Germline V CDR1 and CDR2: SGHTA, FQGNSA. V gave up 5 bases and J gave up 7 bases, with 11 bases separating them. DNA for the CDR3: TGTGCCAGCAGCGAGGGTTTTTTTGGCTACACCTTC. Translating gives CASSEGFFGYTF.

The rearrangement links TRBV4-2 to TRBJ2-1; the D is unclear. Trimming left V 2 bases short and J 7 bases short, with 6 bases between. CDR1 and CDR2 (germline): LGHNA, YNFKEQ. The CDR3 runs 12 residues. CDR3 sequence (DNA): TGTGCCAGCAGCCAAAATCGGAATGAGCAGTTCTTC. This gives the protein CASSQNRNEQFF.

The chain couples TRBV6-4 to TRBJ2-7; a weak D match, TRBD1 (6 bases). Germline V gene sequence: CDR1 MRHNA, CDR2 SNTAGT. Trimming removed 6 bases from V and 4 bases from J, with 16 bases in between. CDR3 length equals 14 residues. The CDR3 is CASRRPGTSYEQYF. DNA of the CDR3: TGTGCCAGCAGGCGGCCCGGGACATCTTACGAGCAGTACTTC.

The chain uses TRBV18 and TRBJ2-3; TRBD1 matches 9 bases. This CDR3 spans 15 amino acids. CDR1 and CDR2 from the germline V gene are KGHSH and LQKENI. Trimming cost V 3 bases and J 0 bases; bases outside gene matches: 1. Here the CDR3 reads CASSPGTGSTDTQYF. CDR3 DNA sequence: TGTGCCAGCTCACCCGGGACAGGGAGCACAGATACGCAGTATTTT.

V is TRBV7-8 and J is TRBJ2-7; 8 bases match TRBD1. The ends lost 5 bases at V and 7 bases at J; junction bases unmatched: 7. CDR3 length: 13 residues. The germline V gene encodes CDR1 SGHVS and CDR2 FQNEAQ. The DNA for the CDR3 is TGTGCCAGCAGCCTATCTAGACAGGGGGAGCAGTACTTC. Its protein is CASSLSRQGEQYF. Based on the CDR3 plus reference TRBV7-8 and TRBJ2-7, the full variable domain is GAGVSQSPRYKVAKRGQDVALRCDPISGHVSLFWYQQALGQGPEFLTYFQNEAQLDKSGLPSDRFFAERPEGSVSTLKIQRTQQEDSAVYLCASSLSRQGEQYFGPGTRLTVT.